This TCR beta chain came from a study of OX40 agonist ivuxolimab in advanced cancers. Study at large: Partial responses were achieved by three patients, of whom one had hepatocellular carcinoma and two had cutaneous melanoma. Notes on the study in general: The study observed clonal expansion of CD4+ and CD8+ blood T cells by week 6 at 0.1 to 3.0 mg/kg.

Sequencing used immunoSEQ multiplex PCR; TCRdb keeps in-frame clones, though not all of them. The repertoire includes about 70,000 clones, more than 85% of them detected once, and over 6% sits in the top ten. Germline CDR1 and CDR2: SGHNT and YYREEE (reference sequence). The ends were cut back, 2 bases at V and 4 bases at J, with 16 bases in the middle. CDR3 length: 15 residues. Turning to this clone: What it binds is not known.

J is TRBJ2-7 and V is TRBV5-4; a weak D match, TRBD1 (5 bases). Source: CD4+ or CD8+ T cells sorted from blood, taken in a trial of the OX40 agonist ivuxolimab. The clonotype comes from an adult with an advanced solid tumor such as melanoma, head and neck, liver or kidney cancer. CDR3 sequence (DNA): TGTGCCAGCAGCTTTAAGGCTCGAAGGGGATACGAGCAGTACTTC. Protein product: CASSFKARRGYEQYF.